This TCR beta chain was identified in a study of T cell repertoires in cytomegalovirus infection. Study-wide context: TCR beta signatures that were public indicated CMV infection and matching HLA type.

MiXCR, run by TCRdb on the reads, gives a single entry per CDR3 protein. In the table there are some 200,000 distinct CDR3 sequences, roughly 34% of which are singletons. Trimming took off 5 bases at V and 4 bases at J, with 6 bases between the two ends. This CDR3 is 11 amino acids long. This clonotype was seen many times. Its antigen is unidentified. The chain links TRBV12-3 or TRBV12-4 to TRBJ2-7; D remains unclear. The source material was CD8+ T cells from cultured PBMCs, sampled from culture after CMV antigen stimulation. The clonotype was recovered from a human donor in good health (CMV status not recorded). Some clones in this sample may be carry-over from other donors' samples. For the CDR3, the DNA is TGTGCCAGCAGTCCAGATTACGAGCAGTACTTC. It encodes CASSPDYEQYF.